The clone carrying this T cell receptor (beta chain) showed up just a few times. Per germline, CDR1 SNHLY and CDR2 FYNNEI. J gave up 6 bases and V 3 bases, and 8 bases lay outside the gene matches. This CDR3 is built from 15 residues. This sample stems from a study of blood T cells in healthy people across ages. It was with a sample-barcoded 5' primer and a J-beta primer mix that a second PCR of roughly 6 to 11 cycles was run. TCRdb reanalysed the 5' RACE reads using MiXCR and keeps one entry per CDR3 protein. The table shows about 1.1 million distinct CDR3 sequences, with roughly two fifths occurring only once.

This chain connects TRBV2 to TRBJ1-5; 7 bases match TRBD1. The TCR originated in a man younger than 30 in good health. The sample comprised blood. DNA of the CDR3: TGTGCCAGCAGTGACGAGGGGGCTGTCGGTCAGCCCCAGCATTTT. The encoded protein is CASSDEGAVGQPQHF.